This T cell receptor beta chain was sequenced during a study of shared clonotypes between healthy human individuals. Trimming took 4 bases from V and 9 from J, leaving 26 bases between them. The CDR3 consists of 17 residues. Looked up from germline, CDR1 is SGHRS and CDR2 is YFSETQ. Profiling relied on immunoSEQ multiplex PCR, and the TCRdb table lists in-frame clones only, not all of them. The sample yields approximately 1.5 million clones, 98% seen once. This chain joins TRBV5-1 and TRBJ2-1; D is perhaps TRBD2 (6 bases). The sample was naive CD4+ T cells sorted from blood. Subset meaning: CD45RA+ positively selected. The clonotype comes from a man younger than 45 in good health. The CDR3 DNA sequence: TGCGCCAGCAGCATACAAGCGGTTGGAGGGCCCGGGGGTGAGCAGTTCTTC. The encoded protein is CASSIQAVGGPGGEQFF.